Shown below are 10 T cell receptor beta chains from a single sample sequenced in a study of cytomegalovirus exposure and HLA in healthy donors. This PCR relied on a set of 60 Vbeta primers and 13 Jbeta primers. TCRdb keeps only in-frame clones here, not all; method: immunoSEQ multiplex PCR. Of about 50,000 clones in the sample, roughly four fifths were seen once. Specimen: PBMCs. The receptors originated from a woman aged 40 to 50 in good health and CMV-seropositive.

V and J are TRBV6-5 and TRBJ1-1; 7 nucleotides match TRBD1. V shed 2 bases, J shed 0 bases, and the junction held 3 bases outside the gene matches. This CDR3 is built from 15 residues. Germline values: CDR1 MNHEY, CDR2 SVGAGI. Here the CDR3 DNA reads TGTGCCAGCAGTTACCCGGGACAGTTGAACACTGAAGCTTTCTTT. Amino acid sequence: CASSYPGQLNTEAFF.

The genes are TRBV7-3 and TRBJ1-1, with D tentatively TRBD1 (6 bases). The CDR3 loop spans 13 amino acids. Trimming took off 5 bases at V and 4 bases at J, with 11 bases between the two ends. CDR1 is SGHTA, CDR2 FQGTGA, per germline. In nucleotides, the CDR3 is TGTGCCAGCAGCCCAGAAGGGGGCACTGAAGCTTTCTTT. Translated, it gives CASSPEGGTEAFF.

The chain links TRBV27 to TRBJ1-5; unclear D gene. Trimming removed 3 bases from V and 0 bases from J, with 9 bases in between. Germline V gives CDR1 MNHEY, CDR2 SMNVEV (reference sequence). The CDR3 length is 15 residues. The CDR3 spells CASSFGGTSNQPQHF. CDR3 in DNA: TGTGCCAGCAGTTTCGGAGGTACTAGCAATCAGCCCCAGCATTTT.

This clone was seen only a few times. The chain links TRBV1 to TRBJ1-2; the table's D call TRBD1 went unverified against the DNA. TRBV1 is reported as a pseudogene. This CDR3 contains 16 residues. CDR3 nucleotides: TGCACCAGCAGCCCGAGGCTGGGGGCGGTGAGCTATGGCTACACCTTC. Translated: CTSSPRLGAVSYGYTF.

Here the CDR3 DNA reads TGTGCCAGCAGCCAAGATGACGGGCGGGGAGAGACCCAGTACTTC. Protein: CASSQDDGRGETQYF. V gene TRBV4-2 combines with J gene TRBJ2-5; possibly TRBD2 for D (6 bases). Germline lookup yields CDR1 LGHNA and CDR2 YNFKEQ. V lost 0 bases, J lost 4 bases, and 12 bases lay in between. The CDR3 covers 15 residues.

Written as DNA, the CDR3 is TGCAGCGTTGTTCAAGGGGACAACAAAAACATTCAGTACTTC. Translated, it gives CSVVQGDNKNIQYF. The chain joins TRBV29-1 to TRBJ2-4, with a tentative D call TRBD1 (6 bases). The length of the CDR3 is 14 residues. Looked up from germline, CDR1 is SQVTM and CDR2 is ANQGSEA. Trimming removed 4 bases at V and 3 bases at J, with 13 bases between.

CDR3 coding DNA: TGCGCCAGCAGCCAGGAGACTCCTTCTAGCACAGATACGCAGTATTTT. Protein product: CASSQETPSSTDTQYF. The rearrangement joins TRBV4-3 to TRBJ2-3; D ambiguous. Germline-derived CDR1 and CDR2 are LGHNA and YSLEER. The V end was cut by 3 bases, the J end by 0 bases, with 13 bases between. The CDR3 has 16 residues.

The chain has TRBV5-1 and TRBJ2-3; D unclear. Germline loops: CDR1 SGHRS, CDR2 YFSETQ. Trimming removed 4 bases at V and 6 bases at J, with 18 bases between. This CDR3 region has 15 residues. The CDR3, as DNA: TGCGCCAGCAGCCATTTCCAGTCGGCCGGGGATACGCAGTATTTT. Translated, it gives CASSHFQSAGDTQYF.

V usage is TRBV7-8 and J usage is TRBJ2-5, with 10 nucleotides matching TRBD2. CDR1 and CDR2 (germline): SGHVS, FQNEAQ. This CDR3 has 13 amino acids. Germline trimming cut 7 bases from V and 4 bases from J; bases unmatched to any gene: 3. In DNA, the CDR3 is TGTGCCAGCAAAGAGCGGGGGGGAGAGACCCAGTACTTC. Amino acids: CASKERGGETQYF.

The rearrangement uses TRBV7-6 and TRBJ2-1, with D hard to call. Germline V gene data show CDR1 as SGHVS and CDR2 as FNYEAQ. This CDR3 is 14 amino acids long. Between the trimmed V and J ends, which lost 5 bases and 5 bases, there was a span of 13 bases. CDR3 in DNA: TGTGCCAGCAGCCTAAATCATCGCGACAATGAGCAGTTCTTC. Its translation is CASSLNHRDNEQFF. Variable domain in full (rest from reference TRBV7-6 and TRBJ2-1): GAGVSQSPRYKVTKRGQDVALRCDPISGHVSLYWYRQALGQGPEFLTYFNYEAQQDKSGLPNDRFSAERPEGSISTLTIQRTEQRDSAMYRCASSLNHRDNEQFFGPGTRLTVL.